Listed below are T cell receptor beta chains from one sample, sequenced in a study of CD8 T cells in ankylosing spondylitis. TCRdb analysed the 5' RACE reads with MiXCR anew, one entry per CDR3 protein. In the table there are 350,000 to 550,000 distinct CDR3 sequences, roughly a quarter of which are singletons. The sequencing sample was made of blood, either unsorted or a sorted T cell fraction (not recorded which). The receptors come from a male donor with ankylosing spondylitis. Each CDR3 is given with its conserved first and last residue. Fields, in order: CDR3 DNA, CDR3 protein, clone size, J gene, D gene, V gene. D genes are given only for firm matches. Clone size is given for some rows only: seen once, a few or many times, or a class if the clone is expanded.

DNA: TGCGCCAGCAGCGTGAGGGAGGGAGCGACCTACGAGCAGTACTTC
CDR3: CASSVREGATYEQYF
size: few
J: TRBJ2-7
D: TRBD2
V: TRBV5-1

DNA: TGCAGTGCTAGAGATCCCCCCGCCGGACGGGGGAATGAGCAGTTCTTC
CDR3: CSARDPPAGRGNEQFF
size: many
J: TRBJ2-1
D: NA
V: TRBV20-1

DNA: TGTGCCAGCAGCTTCCTCCGGGAGAGGGTTTCGAACACCGGGGAGCTGTTTTTT
CDR3: CASSFLRERVSNTGELFF
size: NA
J: TRBJ2-2
D: NA
V: TRBV7-8

DNA: TGTGCCAGCAGCGGAGGACCGCTAAATTACTATGGCTACACCTTC
CDR3: CASSGGPLNYYGYTF
size: NA
J: TRBJ1-2
D: NA
V: TRBV5-5

DNA: TGTGCCAGCAGCGGGGGGCAGGGCAGGGGGCAGAGTGAGCAGTTCTTC
CDR3: CASSGGQGRGQSEQFF
size: NA
J: TRBJ2-1
D: TRBD1
V: TRBV7-9

DNA: TGCGCCAGCAGCTATGGCGGGGCGAACACTGAAGCTTTCTTT
CDR3: CASSYGGANTEAFF
size: few
J: TRBJ1-1
D: NA
V: TRBV5-1

DNA: TGCGCCAGCAGATTAGGACAGGGACGAACGACTGAAGCTTTCTTT
CDR3: CASRLGQGRTTEAFF
size: NA
J: TRBJ1-1
D: TRBD1
V: TRBV5-1

DNA: TGCAGTGCTAGAGATCAGGGGACAGAAAACACTGAAGCTTTCTTT
CDR3: CSARDQGTENTEAFF
size: NA
J: TRBJ1-1
D: TRBD1
V: TRBV20-1

DNA: TGTGCCACCAGCAGAGATTACAATCAGCCCCAGCATTTT
CDR3: CATSRDYNQPQHF
size: NA
J: TRBJ1-5
D: NA
V: TRBV15

DNA: TGTGCCAGCAGCCAACACCCCCTTGGAGGGTCTTCATATGGCTACACCTTC
CDR3: CASSQHPLGGSSYGYTF
size: few
J: TRBJ1-2
D: NA
V: TRBV14

DNA: TGCGCCAGCAGCTTTGAGACAGGGGGAGGAGAGACCCAGTACTTC
CDR3: CASSFETGGGETQYF
size: NA
J: TRBJ2-5
D: TRBD1
V: TRBV5-1

DNA: TGTGCCAGCAGCTTATCACAGGAACTCTACGAGCAGTACTTC
CDR3: CASSLSQELYEQYF
size: few
J: TRBJ2-7
D: NA
V: TRBV7-9

DNA: TGCGCCAGCAGCTTGGGAGGAGGGATCGTCCAAGAGACCCAGTACTTC
CDR3: CASSLGGGIVQETQYF
size: NA
J: TRBJ2-5
D: NA
V: TRBV5-1

DNA: TGTGCCAGCAGTGTATTTCAGGCCTACGAGCAGTACTTC
CDR3: CASSVFQAYEQYF
size: many
J: TRBJ2-7
D: NA
V: TRBV2

DNA: TGTGCCAGCAAACTGGACGGGGAGCTGTTTTTT
CDR3: CASKLDGELFF
size: few
J: TRBJ2-2
D: NA
V: TRBV2

DNA: TGTGCCAGCAGCTTACAACCGGGACAGATCACCGGGGAGCTGTTTTTT
CDR3: CASSLQPGQITGELFF
size: few
J: TRBJ2-2
D: TRBD1
V: TRBV7-2

DNA: TGTGCCAGTAGTCCTTTTACGTCCAGACTGAACACTGAAGCTTTCTTT
CDR3: CASSPFTSRLNTEAFF
size: NA
J: TRBJ1-1
D: NA
V: TRBV19

DNA: TGCGCCAGCAGCTTATATACCGGGACAGGGTCCTACACCTTC
CDR3: CASSLYTGTGSYTF
size: NA
J: TRBJ1-2
D: TRBD1
V: TRBV5-1

DNA: TGTGCCACCAGTGATTGGAGGGGGCGCAACTATGGCTACACCTTC
CDR3: CATSDWRGRNYGYTF
size: NA
J: TRBJ1-2
D: TRBD1
V: TRBV24-1

DNA: TGTGCCAGCAGCTCAACCGACGCTGACACCGGGGAGCTGTTTTTT
CDR3: CASSSTDADTGELFF
size: NA
J: TRBJ2-2
D: NA
V: TRBV7-6

DNA: TGCAGTGGCCTCTTAGGAAGCCAAGAGACCCAGTACTTC
CDR3: CSGLLGSQETQYF
size: NA
J: TRBJ2-5
D: NA
V: TRBV20-1

DNA: TGCAGCGTGCGCCCGGGGGGGTATGTCTATGGCTACACCTTC
CDR3: CSVRPGGYVYGYTF
size: few
J: TRBJ1-2
D: NA
V: TRBV29-1

DNA: TGTGCCAGCAGCCAAGAACCGGGGGCAGCTAATGAAAAACTGTTTTTT
CDR3: CASSQEPGAANEKLFF
size: NA
J: TRBJ1-4
D: NA
V: TRBV4-2

DNA: TGCAGTGCTCCAAGAGGGACTAGCAGCTATGAGCAGTTCTTC
CDR3: CSAPRGTSSYEQFF
size: many
J: TRBJ2-1
D: TRBD2
V: TRBV20-1

DNA: TGTGCCAGCAGAGTCGGTAGCACAGATACGCAGTATTTT
CDR3: CASRVGSTDTQYF
size: many
J: TRBJ2-3
D: NA
V: TRBV7-9

DNA: TGCAGCGTCCGGGACAGGGTCTCCTACGAGCAGTACTTC
CDR3: CSVRDRVSYEQYF
size: NA
J: TRBJ2-7
D: TRBD1
V: TRBV29-1

DNA: TGTGCCAGTTGCGAAACATCTAGCACAGATACGCAGTATTTT
CDR3: CASCETSSTDTQYF
size: NA
J: TRBJ2-3
D: NA
V: TRBV7-6

DNA: TGCGCCAGCAGCGACCAGGTCTCCTACGAGCAGTACTTC
CDR3: CASSDQVSYEQYF
size: few
J: TRBJ2-7
D: NA
V: TRBV5-1

DNA: TGTGCCAGCAGCCCTGGGGGGTCGGACGAAAAACTGTTTTTT
CDR3: CASSPGGSDEKLFF
size: few
J: TRBJ1-4
D: NA
V: TRBV7-2

DNA: TGCGCCAGCAGCCCGAGCGGGAGGGCCGGGGAGCTGTTTTTT
CDR3: CASSPSGRAGELFF
size: NA
J: TRBJ2-2
D: TRBD2
V: TRBV4-1

DNA: TGTGCCAGCAGAAATCCCTCGTACACCGGGGAGCTGTTTTTT
CDR3: CASRNPSYTGELFF
size: NA
J: TRBJ2-2
D: NA
V: TRBV6-1

DNA: TGTGCCAGCAGATGGAGGGGCAATGAGCAGTTCTTC
CDR3: CASRWRGNEQFF
size: NA
J: TRBJ2-1
D: NA
V: TRBV11-2

DNA: TGCGCCAGCAGCCAAGATGAGGCAGTATTCGGTGAAAAACTGTTTTTT
CDR3: CASSQDEAVFGEKLFF
size: NA
J: TRBJ1-4
D: NA
V: TRBV4-1

DNA: TGCAGTGCTACAGCAGGGTCGAGCACTGAAGCTTTCTTT
CDR3: CSATAGSSTEAFF
size: NA
J: TRBJ1-1
D: NA
V: TRBV20-1

DNA: TGCGCCAGCAGCCCCGGGACTAGCCTAGAGACCCAGTACTTC
CDR3: CASSPGTSLETQYF
size: few
J: TRBJ2-5
D: TRBD2
V: TRBV5-1

DNA: TGTGCCAGCACCAAGGGGGCTACGGGGAGTAATTCACCCCTCCACTTT
CDR3: CASTKGATGSNSPLHF
size: few
J: TRBJ1-6
D: TRBD1
V: TRBV7-2

DNA: TGTGCCAGCAGCGCCACTCGGACCTACCAAGAGACCCAGTACTTC
CDR3: CASSATRTYQETQYF
size: NA
J: TRBJ2-5
D: NA
V: TRBV2

DNA: TGTGCCAGCAGCGACCGTTCGTCGGGACAGGGGGACAATCAGCCCCAGCATTTT
CDR3: CASSDRSSGQGDNQPQHF
size: few
J: TRBJ1-5
D: NA
V: TRBV21-1